This T cell receptor (beta chain) came from a study of PD-1 blockade in classical Hodgkin lymphoma. Looking at the study overall: Patients got intravenous nivolumab 3 mg/kg every 2 weeks.

Study findings and constraints: Lower baseline TCR diversity was reported for newly diagnosed patients than for healthy donors. Unlike CD8+ TCR diversity, which did not rise significantly by C4D1, CD4+ TCR diversity did.

Following autologous stem cell transplantation, relapse occurred in every patient, and exposure to brentuximab vedotin varied. Complete response, partial response or progressive disease were the best responses. As to this clone: Antigen: not known.

Here immunoSEQ multiplex PCR was the method, and the copy in TCRdb shows in-frame clones only, minus some. Of about 37,000 clones in the sample, roughly four fifths are singletons; the top ten hold about 10%. This sample comprised peripheral blood mononuclear cells (PBMCs), obtained at baseline. This TCR derives from a human donor with classical Hodgkin lymphoma.

The CDR3 coding sequence is TGCGCCAGCAGCCAAGATCCATCCGGGAGCCTCGAGCAGTACTTC. Protein sequence: CASSQDPSGSLEQYF. The J gene is TRBJ2-7, the V gene TRBV4-1; weak D call: TRBD2 (6 bases). The CDR3 loop spans 15 amino acids. V was trimmed by 0 bases and J by 6 bases, leaving 15 bases between them. From germline, CDR1 is MGHRA and CDR2 YSYEKL.